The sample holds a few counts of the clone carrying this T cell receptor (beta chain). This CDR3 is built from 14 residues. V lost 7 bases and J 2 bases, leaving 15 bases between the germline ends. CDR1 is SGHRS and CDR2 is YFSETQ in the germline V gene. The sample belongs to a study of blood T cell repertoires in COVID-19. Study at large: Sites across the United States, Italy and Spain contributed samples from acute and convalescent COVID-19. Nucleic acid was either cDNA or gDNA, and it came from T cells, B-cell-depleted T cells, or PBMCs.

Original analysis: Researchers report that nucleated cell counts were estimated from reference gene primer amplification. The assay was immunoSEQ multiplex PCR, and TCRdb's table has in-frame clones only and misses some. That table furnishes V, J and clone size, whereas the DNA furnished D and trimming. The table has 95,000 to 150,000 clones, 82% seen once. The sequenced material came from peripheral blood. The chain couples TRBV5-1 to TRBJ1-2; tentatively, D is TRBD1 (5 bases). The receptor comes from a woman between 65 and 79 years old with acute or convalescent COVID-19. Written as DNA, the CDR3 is TGCGCCAGCGCCGCCGGGACTCACAACTATGGCTACACCTTC. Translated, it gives CASAAGTHNYGYTF.